This T cell receptor beta chain was documented in a study of T cell clonality in common variable immunodeficiency. This clone was counted at least ten times. Its antigen is as yet unknown. The CDR3 is cut off 3 residues early in the read; its end comes from the germline J gene. CDR3 length equals 15 residues. V lost 5 bases, J lost 0 bases, and 6 bases stayed unmatched. The V gene's germline CDR1 is SEHNR and CDR2 FQNEAQ (reference sequence). Broader study findings: Shared TCRbeta clones were fewer between CVID subjects than controls.

Only in-frame clones appear in the TCRdb table, and some are missing; sequencing was by immunoSEQ multiplex PCR. This sample carries approximately 52,000 clones, none of them present only once. Material for sequencing was peripheral blood mononuclear cells. The chain uses TRBV7-9 and TRBJ1-1, with 7 bases lining up with TRBD1. The sequence was obtained from a person aged 18-69 years in good health. The CDR3 sequence: CASSPPGQLNTEAFF. The covered CDR3 bases are TGTGCCAGCAGCCCACCGGGACAGCTGAACACTGAA.